This passage covers 12 T cell receptor beta chains from one sample sequenced in a study of tumor and adjacent non-tumor tissue in lung cancer (dated by TCRdb to 2016 to 2018). Receptors were amplified or captured by multiplex PCR. TCRdb records Illumina HiSeq 2500 as the sequencer. TCRbeta libraries were constructed through three rounds of nested PCR with primers (Table S4) according to protocols modified from ARM-PCR. TCRdb redid the processing of the public reads, applying fastp at Q25 and MiXCR, and retained in-frame beta chains. Rows merge per CDR3 protein into single entries with the most common DNA and genes. In all, the sample holds 70,000 to 90,000 distinct CDR3 sequences, and more than 60% of those were seen once. The top ten clonotypes cover roughly 12% of the sample. RNA was isolated from bulk unsorted tissue, and RNA quality was assessed with a NanoDrop ND-1000 and an Agilent 2100. Sequencing was performed on lung tumor tissue. These receptors were obtained from a woman aged 45-60 years with non-small cell lung cancer.

This CDR3 is CVNSLDHRVSSYNEQFF. The CDR3 bases are TGTGTCAACAGTTTGGACCACAGGGTGAGCTCCTACAATGAGCAGTTCTTC. The chain recombines TRBV28 with TRBJ2-1, with D perhaps TRBD1 (6 bases). The CDR3 totals 17 residues. Looked up from germline, CDR1 is MDHEN and CDR2 is SYDVKM.

Concerning this clonotype: One junction end disagrees with the germline gene, perhaps due to a read error. V and J are TRBV5-6 and TRBJ1-1; D is undetermined. The CDR3 has 12 amino acids. CDR1 and CDR2 from the germline V gene are SGHDT and YYEEEE. CDR3 in DNA: TGTGTCAGCAGCCTCAGACGCTTTGAGGCTTTCTTT. As protein: CVSSLRRFEAFF.

This sequence joins TRBV10-3 and TRBJ2-2; 9 nucleotides align to TRBD2. Germline V gene lookup returns CDR1 ENHRY and CDR2 SYGVKD. The V segment lost 4 bases and the J segment 8 bases; nucleotides outside the gene matches: 11. This CDR3 spans 16 amino acids. In DNA, the CDR3 is TGTGCCATCAGTGGAGAGAGTAGCGGGAGCGTTGGGGAGCTGTTTTTT. Translation: CAISGESSGSVGELFF.

This clonotype occurred a few times. A much larger clone lies one base from this, so it may be a read error. J is TRBJ2-3 and V is TRBV13; the D is unclear. CDR3 length: 13 residues. CDR1 and CDR2 from the germline V gene are PRHDT and FYEKMQ (reference sequence). The CDR3: CASGLSVVGTQYF. The CDR3 nucleotides are TGTGCCAGCGGCTTATCGGTTGTGGGTACGCAGTATTTT.

Regarding this clonotype: A much larger clone differs by one base, so this may be a read error. CDR3 DNA sequence: TGTGCCTGGAGTGTACCCAGGATGGTAGCTTTCTTT. This sequence encodes CAWSVPRMVAFF. V is TRBV30 and J is TRBJ1-1; D not resolved. CDR3 length equals 12 residues. The V gene lost 0 bases and the J gene lost 10 bases, with 12 bases spanning the gap. In germline, CDR1 is GTSNPN, CDR2 SVGIG (reference sequence).

With regard to this clonotype: One end of the junction varies from germline; a read error may be responsible. This chain joins TRBV7-3 and TRBJ2-1, with TRBD2 matching over 7 bases. CDR3 length: 18 amino acids. From germline, CDR1 is SGHTA and CDR2 FQGTGA. Written as DNA, the CDR3 is TGTGCCAGCAGCTTACTGTGGGAGGGCCCGAGCTCCTACAATGAGGAGTCCTTC. Translated: CASSLLWEGPSSYNEESF.

This clonotype was counted many times. The genes are TRBV29-1 and TRBJ2-1, with 11 bases aligning to TRBD2. The germline V gene encodes CDR1 SQVTM and CDR2 ANQGSEA. CDR3 length: 14 residues. The V gene end was trimmed by 3 bases and the J gene end by 7 bases; junction bases not matched to a gene: 5. The CDR3 sequence is CSVEVAGGSNEQFF. CDR3 sequence (DNA): TGCAGCGTTGAGGTAGCGGGAGGGTCGAATGAGCAGTTCTTC.

Note on this clonotype: One base away lies a much larger clone, so this may be a sequencing read error. The chain carries TRBV7-9 and TRBJ2-4; D may be TRBD2 (5 bases). This CDR3 comprises 18 residues. Germline V gene lookup returns CDR1 SEHNR and CDR2 FQNEAQ (reference sequence). The CDR3 DNA reads as TGTGCCGGCAGCCCCCGAGGGTTGGGCGCTATAGCCAAAAACATTCAGTACTTC. This sequence encodes CAGSPRGLGAIAKNIQYF.

For this clonotype: A read error is possible here, since a much larger clone lies one base away. The chain uses TRBV20-1 and TRBJ2-3; D remains unclear. CDR1 is DFQATT and CDR2 is SNEGSKA in the germline V gene (reference sequence). This CDR3 region has 12 residues. CDR3 coding DNA: TGCAGCCTATCGCAATGGGCAGATACGCAGTATTTT. It codes for CSLSQWADTQYF.

V usage is TRBV11-3 and J usage is TRBJ1-2; TRBD1 agrees at 8 bases. Germline loops: CDR1 SGHNT, CDR2 YENEEA. The V and J ends lost 3 bases and 8 bases, in that order; junction bases with no gene match: 11. The CDR3 length is 15 residues. Here the CDR3 DNA reads TGTGCCAGCAGCTTTCAAGCCGGGACAGGTGACGGCTACACCTTC. It translates to CASSFQAGTGDGYTF. Full variable domain (remainder filled in from reference TRBV11-3 and TRBJ1-2): EAGVVQSPRYKIIEKKQPVAFWCNPISGHNTLYWYLQNLGQGPELLIRYENEEAVDDSQLPKDRFSAERLKGVDSTLKIQPAELGDSAVYLCASSFQAGTGDGYTFGSGTRLTVV.

A single count supports this clonotype. The junction departs from the called germline gene at one end, perhaps through a read error. This chain uses TRBV5-5 with TRBJ2-7; D unclear. Germline V gene lookup returns CDR1 SGHKS and CDR2 YYEKEE (reference sequence). The CDR3 is 12 residues long. DNA of the CDR3: TGTGCCAGCAACCTAGGTAGCTACGAGCGGTACTTC. This codes for CASNLGSYERYF.

V gene TRBV6-1 combines with J gene TRBJ2-3; 8 nucleotides align to TRBD2. The CDR3 loop spans 20 amino acids. The J segment lost 5 bases and the V segment lost 2 bases, leaving 21 bases of the junction unmatched. Germline V gene sequence: CDR1 MNHNS, CDR2 SASEGT. The CDR3 DNA sequence: TGTGCCAGCAGTGAAATTCCGTGGGAGAGCGGGAGACCAAGTAGAGATACGCAGTATTTT. This encodes CASSEIPWESGRPSRDTQYF.